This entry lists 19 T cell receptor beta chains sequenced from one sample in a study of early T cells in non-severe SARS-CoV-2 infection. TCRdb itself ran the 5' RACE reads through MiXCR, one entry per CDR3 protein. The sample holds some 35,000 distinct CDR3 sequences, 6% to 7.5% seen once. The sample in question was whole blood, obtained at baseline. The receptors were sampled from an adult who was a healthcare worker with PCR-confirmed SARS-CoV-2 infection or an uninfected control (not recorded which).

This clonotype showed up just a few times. CDR3 in amino acids: CASSTSGTGGEKLFF. The CDR3 DNA sequence: TGTGCCAGCAGTACCTCCGGGACAGGGGGCGAAAAACTGTTTTTT. The chain is built from TRBV28 and TRBJ1-4, with 12 nucleotides matching TRBD1. CDR3 size: 15 residues. V dropped 5 bases and J dropped 8; count of bases not matched to a gene: 6. Germline values: CDR1 MDHEN, CDR2 SYDVKM. The full variable domain, its missing parts supplied by reference TRBV28 and TRBJ1-4, is DVKVTQSSRYLVKRTGEKVFLECVQDMDHENMFWYRQDPGLGLRLIYFSYDVKMKEKGDIPEGYSVSREKKERFSLILESASTNQTSMYLCASSTSGTGGEKLFFGSGTQLSVL.

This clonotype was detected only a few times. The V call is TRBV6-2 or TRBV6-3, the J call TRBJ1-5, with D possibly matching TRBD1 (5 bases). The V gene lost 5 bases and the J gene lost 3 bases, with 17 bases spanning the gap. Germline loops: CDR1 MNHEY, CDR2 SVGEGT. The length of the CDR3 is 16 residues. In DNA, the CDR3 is TGTGCCAGCAGTATCCAGGGTATTTCCTACAATCAGCCCCAGCATTTT. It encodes CASSIQGISYNQPQHF.

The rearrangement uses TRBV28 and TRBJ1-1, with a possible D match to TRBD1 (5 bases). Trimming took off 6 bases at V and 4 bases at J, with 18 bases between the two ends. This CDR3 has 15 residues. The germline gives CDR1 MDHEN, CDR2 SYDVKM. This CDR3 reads CASRPWRGMGTEAFF. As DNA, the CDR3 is TGTGCCAGCAGGCCTTGGCGGGGGATGGGCACTGAAGCTTTCTTT. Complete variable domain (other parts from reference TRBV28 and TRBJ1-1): DVKVTQSSRYLVKRTGEKVFLECVQDMDHENMFWYRQDPGLGLRLIYFSYDVKMKEKGDIPEGYSVSREKKERFSLILESASTNQTSMYLCASRPWRGMGTEAFFGQGTRLTVV.

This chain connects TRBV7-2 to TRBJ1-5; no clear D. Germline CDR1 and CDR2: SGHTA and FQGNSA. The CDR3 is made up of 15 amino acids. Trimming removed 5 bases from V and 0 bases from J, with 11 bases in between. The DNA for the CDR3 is TGTGCCAGCAGCCCCGACGGGTATAGCAATCAGCCCCAGCATTTT. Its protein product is CASSPDGYSNQPQHF.

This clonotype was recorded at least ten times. The CDR3 sequence: CASSLRGKQFF. For the CDR3, the DNA is TGTGCCAGCAGCTTGAGGGGGAAGCAGTTCTTC. The chain employs TRBV7-2 and TRBJ2-1, with D perhaps matching TRBD1 (6 bases). The germline V and J ends were trimmed by 3 bases and 11 bases, with 8 bases remaining between them. Germline loops: CDR1 SGHTA, CDR2 FQGNSA. The CDR3 extends over 11 amino acids.

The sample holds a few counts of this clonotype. The CDR3 nucleotides are TGTGCCAGCAGTGCGACCAATACGAGAAATTCACCCCTCCACTTT. The encoded protein is CASSATNTRNSPLHF. The V call is TRBV2, the J call TRBJ1-6; D not resolved. Germline V gene data show CDR1 as SNHLY and CDR2 as FYNNEI. Trimming took 4 bases from V and 7 from J, leaving 14 bases between them. This CDR3 is built from 15 residues.

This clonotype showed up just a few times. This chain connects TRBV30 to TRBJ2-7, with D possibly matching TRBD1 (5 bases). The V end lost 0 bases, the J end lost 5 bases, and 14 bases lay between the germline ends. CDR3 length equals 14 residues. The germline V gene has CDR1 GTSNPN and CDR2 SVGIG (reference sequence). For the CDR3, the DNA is TGTGCCTGGAGTGTTCCCCCACAGGTTAACGAGCAGTACTTC. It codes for CAWSVPPQVNEQYF. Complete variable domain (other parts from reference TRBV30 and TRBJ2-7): SQTIHQWPATLVQPVGSPLSLECTVEGTSNPNLYWYRQAAGRGLQLLFYSVGIGQISSEVPQNLSASRPQDRQFILSSKKLLLSDSGFYLCAWSVPPQVNEQYFGPGTRLTVT.

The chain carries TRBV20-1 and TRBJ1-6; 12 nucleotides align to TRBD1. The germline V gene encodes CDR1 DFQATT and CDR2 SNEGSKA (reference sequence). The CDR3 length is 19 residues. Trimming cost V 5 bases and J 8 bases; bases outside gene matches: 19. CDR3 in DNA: TGCAGTGCTCCAATCCCCCCCGGGACAGGGGGCTCCCTTCATTCACCCCTCCACTTT. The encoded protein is CSAPIPPGTGGSLHSPLHF.

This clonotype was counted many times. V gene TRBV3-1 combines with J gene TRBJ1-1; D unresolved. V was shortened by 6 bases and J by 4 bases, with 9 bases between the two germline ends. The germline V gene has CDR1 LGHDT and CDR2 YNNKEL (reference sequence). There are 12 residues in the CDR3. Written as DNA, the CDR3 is TGTGCCAGCAGTGGGTATGGCACTGAAGCTTTCTTT. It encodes CASSGYGTEAFF. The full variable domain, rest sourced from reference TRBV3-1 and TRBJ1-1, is DTAVSQTPKYLVTQMGNDKSIKCEQNLGHDTMYWYKQDSKKFLKIMFSYNNKELIINETVPNRFSPKSPDKAHLNLHINSLELGDSAVYFCASSGYGTEAFFGQGTRLTVV.

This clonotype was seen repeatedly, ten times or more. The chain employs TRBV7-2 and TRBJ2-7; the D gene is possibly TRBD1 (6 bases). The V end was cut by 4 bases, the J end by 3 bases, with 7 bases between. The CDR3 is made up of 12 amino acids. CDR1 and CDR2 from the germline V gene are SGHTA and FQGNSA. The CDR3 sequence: CASSSQGYEQYF. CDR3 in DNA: TGTGCCAGCAGCTCACAGGGCTACGAGCAGTACTTC.

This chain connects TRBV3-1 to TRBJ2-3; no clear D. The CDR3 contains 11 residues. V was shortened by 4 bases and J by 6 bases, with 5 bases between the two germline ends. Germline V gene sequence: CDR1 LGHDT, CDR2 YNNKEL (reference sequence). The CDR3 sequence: CASSLYDTQYF. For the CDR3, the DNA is TGTGCCAGCAGCCTTTACGATACGCAGTATTTT.

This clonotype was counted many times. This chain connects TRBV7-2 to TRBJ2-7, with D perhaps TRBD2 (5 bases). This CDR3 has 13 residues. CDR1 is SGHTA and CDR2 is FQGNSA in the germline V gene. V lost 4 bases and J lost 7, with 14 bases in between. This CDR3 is CASSYREEGEQYF. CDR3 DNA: TGTGCCAGCAGCTATAGAGAAGAGGGTGAGCAGTACTTC.

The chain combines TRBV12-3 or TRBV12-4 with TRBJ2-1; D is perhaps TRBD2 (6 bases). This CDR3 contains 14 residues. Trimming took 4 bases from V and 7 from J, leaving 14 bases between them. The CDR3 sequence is CASSSSSARNEQFF. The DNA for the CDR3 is TGTGCCAGCAGTTCCTCTAGCGCCCGGAATGAGCAGTTCTTC.

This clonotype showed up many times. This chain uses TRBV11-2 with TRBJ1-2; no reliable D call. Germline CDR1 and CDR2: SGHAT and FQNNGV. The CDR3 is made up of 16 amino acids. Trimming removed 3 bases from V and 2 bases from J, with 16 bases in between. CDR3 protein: CASSFPPWSPNYGYTF. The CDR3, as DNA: TGTGCCAGCAGCTTCCCCCCGTGGAGCCCCAACTATGGCTACACCTTC.

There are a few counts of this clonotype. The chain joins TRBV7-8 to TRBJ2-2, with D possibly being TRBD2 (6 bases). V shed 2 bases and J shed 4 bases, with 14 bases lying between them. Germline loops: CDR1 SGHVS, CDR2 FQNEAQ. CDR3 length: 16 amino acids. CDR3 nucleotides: TGTGCCAGCAGCTTACTGGGGGGAGCCACCACCGGGGAGCTGTTTTTT. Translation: CASSLLGGATTGELFF.

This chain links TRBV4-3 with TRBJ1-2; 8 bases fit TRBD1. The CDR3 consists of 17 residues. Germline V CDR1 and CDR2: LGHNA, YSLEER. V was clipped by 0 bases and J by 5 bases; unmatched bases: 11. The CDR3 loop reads CASSQDWNRGVSYGYTF. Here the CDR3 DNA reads TGCGCCAGCAGCCAAGATTGGAACAGGGGGGTTTCTTATGGCTACACCTTC.

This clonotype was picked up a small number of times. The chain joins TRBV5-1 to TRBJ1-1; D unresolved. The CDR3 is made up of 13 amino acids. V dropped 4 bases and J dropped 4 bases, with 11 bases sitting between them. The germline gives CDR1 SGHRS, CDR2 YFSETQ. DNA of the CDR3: TGCGCCAGCAGCACAAACCGGGCCACTGAAGCTTTCTTT. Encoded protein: CASSTNRATEAFF.

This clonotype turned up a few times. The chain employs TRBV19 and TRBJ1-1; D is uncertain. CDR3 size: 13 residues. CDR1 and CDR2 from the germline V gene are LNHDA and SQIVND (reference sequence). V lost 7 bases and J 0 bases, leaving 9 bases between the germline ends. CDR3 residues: CASTWTLNTEAFF. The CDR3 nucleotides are TGTGCCAGTACTTGGACGCTGAACACTGAAGCTTTCTTT.

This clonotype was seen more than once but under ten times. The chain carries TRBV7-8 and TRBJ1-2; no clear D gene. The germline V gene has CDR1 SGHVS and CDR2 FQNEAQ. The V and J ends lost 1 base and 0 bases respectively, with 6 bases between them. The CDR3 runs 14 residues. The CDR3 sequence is CASSLGSANYGYTF. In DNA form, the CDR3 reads TGTGCCAGCAGCTTAGGCAGCGCTAACTATGGCTACACCTTC.